Listed below are T cell receptor beta chains from one sample, sequenced in a study of T cell changes during pregnancy in multiple sclerosis. Sequenced by immunoSEQ multiplex PCR; TCRdb stores in-frame clones only, minus some. The sample carries some 55,000 clones, 75% to 95% recorded once. The source was peripheral blood, collected after pregnancy. The receptors originated from a female donor in good health, enrolled as a control in a pregnancy study. The CDR3 runs from the conserved cysteine through the conserved F or W. Fields, in order: CDR3 protein, CDR3 DNA, clone size, J gene, V gene, D gene. A D gene is named only where the DNA matches it firmly. Only part of the rows carry a size: once, few, many, or a class if the clone is expanded.

cdr3_aa: CASSKGGREKPQYF; cdr3_nt: TGTGCCAGCAGCAAAGGGGGCCGGGAGAAACCGCAGTACTTC; clone_size: NA; j_call: TRBJ2-7; v_call: TRBV21-1; d_call: NA
cdr3_aa: CASSSPPRGGGPTYEQYF; cdr3_nt: TGTGCCAGCAGCTCCCCCCCTAGGGGCGGGGGACCCACCTACGAGCAGTACTTC; clone_size: once; j_call: TRBJ2-7; v_call: TRBV7-6; d_call: TRBD2
cdr3_aa: CAGGLAPYEQYF; cdr3_nt: TGTGCCGGTGGACTAGCGCCCTACGAGCAGTACTTC; clone_size: NA; j_call: TRBJ2-7; v_call: TRBV2; d_call: TRBD2
cdr3_aa: CASITRGQGRTGNTIYF; cdr3_nt: TGTGCCAGCATAACCCGAGGTCAGGGTAGAACTGGAAACACCATATATTTT; clone_size: once; j_call: TRBJ1-3; v_call: TRBV27; d_call: NA
cdr3_aa: CASSSGGVRETQYF; cdr3_nt: TGCGCCAGCAGCTCGGGGGGGGTAAGGGAGACCCAGTACTTC; clone_size: NA; j_call: TRBJ2-5; v_call: TRBV5-1; d_call: TRBD2
cdr3_aa: CASSFIGLAGAGEQYF; cdr3_nt: TGTGCCAGCAGCTTTATCGGACTAGCGGGAGCCGGAGAGCAGTACTTC; clone_size: NA; j_call: TRBJ2-7; v_call: TRBV7-2; d_call: TRBD2
cdr3_aa: CASSFQGGAAEQFF; cdr3_nt: TGTGCCAGCAGCTTCCAAGGGGGGGCTGCTGAGCAGTTCTTC; clone_size: NA; j_call: TRBJ2-1; v_call: TRBV7-9; d_call: NA
cdr3_aa: CASSEGQGRNTEAFF; cdr3_nt: TGTGCCAGCAGCGAAGGACAGGGGAGGAACACTGAAGCTTTCTTT; clone_size: NA; j_call: TRBJ1-1; v_call: TRBV7-8; d_call: TRBD1
cdr3_aa: CASSLTGGMNTGELFF; cdr3_nt: TGCGCCAGCAGCTTAACAGGGGGGATGAACACCGGGGAGCTGTTTTTT; clone_size: NA; j_call: TRBJ2-2; v_call: TRBV5-1; d_call: TRBD1
cdr3_aa: CASSFEGYEQYF; cdr3_nt: TGTGCCAGCAGTTTTGAGGGCTACGAGCAGTACTTC; clone_size: NA; j_call: TRBJ2-7; v_call: TRBV28; d_call: NA
cdr3_aa: CASSVTSGRHNLEETQYF; cdr3_nt: TGTGCCAGCAGCGTCACTAGCGGGCGCCACAATCTCGAAGAGACCCAGTACTTC; clone_size: NA; j_call: TRBJ2-5; v_call: TRBV28; d_call: TRBD2
cdr3_aa: CAISESTWANVLTF; cdr3_nt: TGTGCCATCAGTGAGTCGACTTGGGCCAACGTCCTGACTTTC; clone_size: NA; j_call: TRBJ2-6; v_call: TRBV10-3; d_call: NA
cdr3_aa: CASSLGDRAYGYTF; cdr3_nt: TGTGCCAGCAGCTTAGGGGACAGGGCCTATGGCTACACCTTC; clone_size: few; j_call: TRBJ1-2; v_call: TRBV7-9; d_call: TRBD1
cdr3_aa: CASSLRASGGRSYEQYF; cdr3_nt: TGTGCCAGCAGCTTACGCGCTAGCGGGGGCCGCTCCTACGAGCAGTACTTC; clone_size: NA; j_call: TRBJ2-7; v_call: TRBV7-2; d_call: TRBD2
cdr3_aa: CASRVTLGSYEQYF; cdr3_nt: TGTGCCAGCAGAGTAACGCTCGGGAGCTACGAGCAGTACTTC; clone_size: NA; j_call: TRBJ2-7; v_call: TRBV6-1; d_call: NA
cdr3_aa: CASSLGGGNQPQHF; cdr3_nt: TGTGCCAGTAGCCTTGGGGGAGGGAATCAGCCCCAGCATTTT; clone_size: NA; j_call: TRBJ1-5; v_call: TRBV19; d_call: NA
cdr3_aa: CASGLVLGQEREKLFF; cdr3_nt: TGTGCTAGTGGTTTGGTACTCGGACAGGAACGGGAAAAACTGTTTTTT; clone_size: NA; j_call: TRBJ1-4; v_call: TRBV12-5; d_call: TRBD1
cdr3_aa: CASSLERQETQYF; cdr3_nt: TGTGCCAGCAGCTTAGAGAGGCAAGAGACCCAGTACTTC; clone_size: NA; j_call: TRBJ2-5; v_call: TRBV11-2; d_call: NA
cdr3_aa: CASSLGTSGKSDEQFF; cdr3_nt: TGTGCCAGCAGCCTCGGGACTAGCGGGAAGAGCGATGAGCAGTTCTTC; clone_size: once; j_call: TRBJ2-1; v_call: TRBV7-9; d_call: TRBD2